This T cell receptor beta chain was recorded in a study of OX40 agonist ivuxolimab in advanced cancers. Study-level background: The patients got ivuxolimab, which is an agonistic anti-OX40 (CD134) antibody.

Here immunoSEQ multiplex PCR was the method, and the copy in TCRdb shows in-frame clones only, minus some. The repertoire includes 65,000 to 95,000 clones, over 75% of them detected once, and around 3.5% sits in the top ten. The CDR3 is 15 residues long. V shed 0 bases, J shed 5 bases, and the junction held 7 bases outside the gene matches. Looked up from germline, CDR1 is SGHDN and CDR2 is FVKESK. V is TRBV14 and J is TRBJ2-7; 7 bases agree with TRBD1. The receptor comes from an adult with an advanced solid tumor such as melanoma, head and neck, liver or kidney cancer. Sequencing was performed on CD4+ or CD8+ T cells sorted from blood, taken in a trial of the OX40 agonist ivuxolimab. For the CDR3, the DNA is TGTGCCAGCAGCCAAGATTACAGGGGCCAAGACGAGCAGTACTTC. As protein: CASSQDYRGQDEQYF.